The 13 T cell receptor beta chains reported below all come from one sample, sequenced in a study of shared clonotypes between healthy human individuals. Profiling relied on immunoSEQ multiplex PCR, and the TCRdb table lists in-frame clones only, not all of them. The sample has 2 million to 3 million clones, roughly nine tenths seen once; the top ten hold about 0.13%. Sequencing was carried out using naive CD4+ T cells sorted from blood. Subset indicated: CD45RA+ positively selected. These receptors were collected from a man in his late teens or twenties in good health.

Worth noting for this clone: Within the sample, other DNA sequences also encode this same CDR3. The chain couples TRBV6-5 to TRBJ1-1, with TRBD1 as a possible D gene (6 bases). The CDR3 totals 13 residues. V lost 6 bases to trimming and J lost 1 base, with 9 bases between them. CDR1 and CDR2 from the germline V gene are MNHEY and SVGAGI. The CDR3 DNA reads as TGTGCCAGCAGCCGGGGGGCGAACACTGAAGCTTTCTTT. The encoded protein is CASSRGANTEAFF.

This chain connects TRBV27 to TRBJ1-2; 8 bases map to TRBD1. The CDR3 consists of 13 residues. V was clipped by 6 bases and J by 8 bases; unmatched bases: 8. CDR1 and CDR2 from the germline V gene are MNHEY and SMNVEV (reference sequence). The CDR3: CASRPGQGQGYTF. CDR3 DNA: TGTGCCAGCAGGCCCGGACAGGGACAAGGCTACACCTTC.

With regard to this clone: The limits of the CDR3 on the DNA are not certain, so only TCRdb's listed CDR3 is given. The J gene is TRBJ2-2, the V gene TRBV6-5; the table assigns TRBD2, which was not confirmed against the DNA. Germline assignment: CDR1 MNHEY and CDR2 SVGAGI. The CDR3 extends over 14 residues, inclusive of both ends. CDR3 residues: CASSYSKSPGSCFF.

Only a few counts were recorded for this clone. The V call is TRBV6-6, the J call TRBJ1-6; 7 nucleotides match TRBD1. This CDR3 comprises 13 residues. V lost 10 bases and J lost 10; bases outside the gene matches: 10. Germline CDR1 MNHNY, CDR2 SVGAGI (reference sequence). CDR3 DNA sequence: TGTGCCATCGAAACAGGGGTAGGGTCACCCCTCCACTTT. The encoded protein is CAIETGVGSPLHF.

The V call is TRBV29-1, the J call TRBJ1-2; 8 bases map to TRBD1. Unmatched junction bases numbered 11, after V lost 5 bases and J lost 6 bases. Germline CDR1 and CDR2: SQVTM and ANQGSEA. The CDR3 has 14 amino acids. CDR3 amino acids: CSVSVELTGDGYTF. The CDR3 bases are TGCAGCGTTTCCGTTGAACTGACAGGGGATGGCTACACCTTC.

The genes are TRBV18 and TRBJ1-2, with 10 bases that match TRBD1. Germline assignment: CDR1 KGHSH and CDR2 LQKENI. The CDR3 contains 15 residues. Unmatched junction bases numbered 8, after V lost 3 bases and J lost 7 bases. The CDR3 protein is CASSPSRDRGSGYTF. The DNA for the CDR3 is TGTGCCAGCTCACCCTCCCGGGACAGGGGTTCTGGCTACACCTTC.

The J gene is TRBJ2-7, the V gene TRBV6-5; maybe TRBD1 (5 bases). Trimming pared 7 bases from V and 0 bases from J, leaving 10 bases between. CDR1 is MNHEY and CDR2 is SVGAGI in the germline V gene. CDR3 length equals 13 residues. This CDR3 is CASIPQGSYEQYF. The CDR3 coding sequence is TGTGCCAGCATTCCGCAGGGCTCCTACGAGCAGTACTTC.

This rearrangement joins TRBV7-9 to TRBJ1-2, with TRBD1 matching over 8 bases. The CDR3 sequence is 15 residues long. The ends lost 5 bases at V and 6 bases at J; junction bases unmatched: 11. Germline CDR1 reads SEHNR; CDR2 reads FQNEAQ (reference sequence). The chain's CDR3 is CASSIAGTGVNGYTF. DNA of the CDR3: TGTGCCAGCAGCATTGCCGGGACAGGAGTGAATGGCTACACCTTC.

In the case of this clone: The same CDR3 can be traced to other DNA sequences in this sample. This chain's CDR3 is CASSSNYEQYF. CDR3 DNA sequence: TGTGCCAGCAGCTCCAACTACGAGCAGTACTTC. The chain is built from TRBV5-4 and TRBJ2-7; D is unclear. From germline, CDR1 is SGHNT and CDR2 YYREEE (reference sequence). The CDR3 runs 11 residues. V shed 3 bases and J shed 3 bases, with 4 bases lying between them. The variable domain in full, with the rest retrieved from reference TRBV5-4 and TRBJ2-7, is ETGVTQSPTHLIKTRGQQVTLRCSSQSGHNTVSWYQQALGQGPQFIFQYYREEENGRGNFPPRFSGLQFPNYSSELNVNALELDDSALYLCASSSNYEQYFGPGTRLTVT.

A remark on this clone: Other DNA variants within this sample encode the same CDR3. The chain combines TRBV6-1 with TRBJ1-5; D gene unclear. This CDR3 is built from 13 residues. Germline V CDR1 and CDR2: MNHNS, SASEGT. The germline V and J ends were trimmed by 3 bases and 2 bases, with 5 bases remaining between them. DNA of the CDR3: TGTGCCAGCAGTGAGGTCGGCAATCAGCCCCAGCATTTT. Protein sequence: CASSEVGNQPQHF.

CDR3 nucleotide sequence: TGTGCCATCAGTGAGCTTAGCGGGGGGCCCACAGATACGCAGTATTTT. It specifies CAISELSGGPTDTQYF. The chain recombines TRBV10-3 with TRBJ2-3; 10 nucleotides align to TRBD2. Germline V gene sequence: CDR1 ENHRY, CDR2 SYGVKD. The trim removed 2 bases at V and 2 bases at J, leaving 4 bases unmatched. This CDR3 comprises 16 residues.

This chain connects TRBV6-1 to TRBJ2-6, with D uncertain. CDR1 is MNHNS, CDR2 SASEGT, per germline. The V and J ends lost 4 bases and 0 bases respectively, with 19 bases between them. CDR3 size: 19 residues. The CDR3 protein is CASSVPGFGPISGANVLTF. For the CDR3, the DNA is TGTGCCAGCAGTGTACCGGGTTTTGGACCCATCTCTGGGGCCAACGTCCTGACTTTC.

The gene calls are TRBV5-6 and TRBJ2-7; D possibly matches TRBD1 or TRBD2 (7 bases each). V lost 2 bases and J lost 2, with 14 bases in between. Per germline, CDR1 SGHDT and CDR2 YYEEEE. This CDR3 region has 15 residues. The CDR3 loop is CASSFLSGGAYEQYF. DNA for the CDR3: TGTGCCAGCAGCTTTTTATCAGGGGGGGCCTACGAGCAGTACTTC.